This T cell receptor (beta chain) is drawn from a study of blood T cell repertoires in COVID-19. Only in-frame clones appear in the TCRdb table, and some are missing; sequencing was by immunoSEQ multiplex PCR. The sample lists about 59,000 clones, approximately 92% occurring once. The sequenced material came from peripheral blood. This clonotype originated in a man older than 75 with acute or convalescent COVID-19.

The CDR3 DNA reads TGTGCCAGCAGCTTTGTGGATGAGGACAGGGTCCACATTCAGTACTTC. It yields the protein CASSFVDEDRVHIQYF. The chain links TRBV12-1 to TRBJ2-4; the table assigns TRBD1, which was not confirmed against the DNA. TRBV12-1 is termed a pseudogene. The CDR3 extends over 16 amino acids.